This is a list of T cell receptor beta chains from one sample in a study of shared clonotypes between healthy human individuals. Produced via immunoSEQ multiplex PCR; TCRdb's table is partial and in-frame only. The data hold roughly 2,000,000 clones, with just under 95% observed a single time. The material sequenced was naive CD8+ T cells sorted from blood. These receptors came from a young man in good health. Both conserved end residues are part of each CDR3. D genes are given only for firm matches. The size field is filled for only some rows; it gives once, few, many or a size class.

d_gene: .; abundance: .; j_gene: TRBJ2-5; v_gene: TRBV30; CDR3nt: TGTGCCTGGAGCGCCGATCAAGAGACCCAGTACTTC; CDR3aa: CAWSADQETQYF
d_gene: TRBD2; abundance: once; j_gene: TRBJ2-7; v_gene: TRBV7-2; CDR3nt: TGTGCCAGCAGCCCGGCCGGGACTAGCGGGACAAAGCAGTACTTC; CDR3aa: CASSPAGTSGTKQYF
d_gene: .; abundance: .; j_gene: TRBJ1-2; v_gene: TRBV9; CDR3nt: TGTGCCAGCAGCGTTTCTGGAGGGACGGTTGGCTACACCTTC; CDR3aa: CASSVSGGTVGYTF
d_gene: .; abundance: .; j_gene: TRBJ2-2; v_gene: TRBV7-2; CDR3nt: TGTGCCAGCAGCTTAGTGGAGGGGTCGAACACCGGGGAGCTGTTTTTT; CDR3aa: CASSLVEGSNTGELFF
d_gene: .; abundance: .; j_gene: TRBJ2-2; v_gene: TRBV6-5; CDR3nt: TGTGCCAGCAGTTACAGTTCGGGCACCGGGGAGCTGTTTTTT; CDR3aa: CASSYSSGTGELFF
d_gene: .; abundance: .; j_gene: TRBJ2-1; v_gene: TRBV6-1; CDR3nt: TGTGCCAGCAGTGAATCACAATGGTCTGGAGTGGGCAATGAGCAGTTCTTC; CDR3aa: CASSESQWSGVGNEQFF
d_gene: .; abundance: .; j_gene: TRBJ1-5; v_gene: TRBV14; CDR3nt: TGTGCCAGCAGCCAAGAATTGGGGGGAGAGGAGCAGCCCCAGCATTTT; CDR3aa: CASSQELGGEEQPQHF
d_gene: .; abundance: .; j_gene: TRBJ2-7; v_gene: TRBV9; CDR3nt: TGTGCCAGCAGCGTAGGGGCATCGTACGAGCAGTACTTC; CDR3aa: CASSVGASYEQYF
d_gene: .; abundance: once; j_gene: TRBJ1-6; v_gene: TRBV6-1; CDR3nt: TGTGCCAGCAGTGAAGTAAGAGATTATAATTCACCCCTCCACTTT; CDR3aa: CASSEVRDYNSPLHF
d_gene: TRBD1; abundance: .; j_gene: TRBJ1-1; v_gene: TRBV28; CDR3nt: TGTGCCAGCAGTTTTAGGACAGGGGTAGGTTTCACTGAAGCTTTCTTT; CDR3aa: CASSFRTGVGFTEAFF
d_gene: TRBD1; abundance: .; j_gene: TRBJ1-2; v_gene: TRBV5-6; CDR3nt: TGTGCCAGCAGCTTGTCCCCAGGGGGGTACTATGGCTACACCTTC; CDR3aa: CASSLSPGGYYGYTF
d_gene: .; abundance: .; j_gene: TRBJ1-5; v_gene: TRBV27; CDR3nt: TGTGCCAGCAGTTTATCTGGGACGGTCGGTTATAGCAATCAGCCCCAGCATTTT; CDR3aa: CASSLSGTVGYSNQPQHF
d_gene: .; abundance: .; j_gene: TRBJ1-5; v_gene: TRBV4-2; CDR3nt: TGTGCCAGCAGCCAAGGAAGCAATCAGCCCCAGCATTTT; CDR3aa: CASSQGSNQPQHF
d_gene: .; abundance: .; j_gene: TRBJ2-1; v_gene: TRBV11-2; CDR3nt: TGTGCCAGCAGCTTAGGGAGGGGGCTCGGGTACAATGAGCAGTTCTTC; CDR3aa: CASSLGRGLGYNEQFF
d_gene: TRBD2; abundance: .; j_gene: TRBJ2-3; v_gene: TRBV11-2; CDR3nt: TGTGCCAGCAGCTTAGATCGGGCCAGCGGGAGGGGGGCAGATACGCAGTATTTT; CDR3aa: CASSLDRASGRGADTQYF
d_gene: .; abundance: .; j_gene: TRBJ2-3; v_gene: TRBV7-9; CDR3nt: TGTGCCAGCAGCCCACGGGTGGCTTTGACAGATACGCAGTATTTT; CDR3aa: CASSPRVALTDTQYF
d_gene: .; abundance: .; j_gene: TRBJ2-1; v_gene: TRBV25-1; CDR3nt: TGTGCCAGCAGTGAATTGACGGGCGATGAGCAGTTCTTC; CDR3aa: CASSELTGDEQFF
d_gene: .; abundance: .; j_gene: TRBJ2-3; v_gene: TRBV27; CDR3nt: TGTGCCAGCGGTTACGTGAGCACAGATACGCAGTATTTT; CDR3aa: CASGYVSTDTQYF
d_gene: TRBD1; abundance: .; j_gene: TRBJ2-7; v_gene: TRBV13; CDR3nt: TGTGCCAGCAGCTTCGCTCCTCCGGGACAGGGAGGCTACGAGCAGTACTTC; CDR3aa: CASSFAPPGQGGYEQYF
d_gene: .; abundance: .; j_gene: TRBJ1-2; v_gene: TRBV28; CDR3nt: TGTGCCAGCAGCCCTTTGGCTAACTATGGCTACACCTTC; CDR3aa: CASSPLANYGYTF
d_gene: .; abundance: .; j_gene: TRBJ2-3; v_gene: TRBV6-5; CDR3nt: TGTGCCAGCAGCTCCCTTGGAACAGATACGCAGTATTTT; CDR3aa: CASSSLGTDTQYF
d_gene: TRBD1; abundance: .; j_gene: TRBJ2-5; v_gene: TRBV10-3; CDR3nt: TGTGCCATCAGATCCGGGACAGGGGGCTTCGAGACCCAGTACTTC; CDR3aa: CAIRSGTGGFETQYF
d_gene: .; abundance: .; j_gene: TRBJ2-7; v_gene: TRBV7-9; CDR3nt: TGTGCCAGCAGCAACCCCGGGGGGCACTCCTACGAGCAGTACTTC; CDR3aa: CASSNPGGHSYEQYF
d_gene: .; abundance: .; j_gene: TRBJ1-2; v_gene: TRBV19; CDR3nt: TGTGCCAGTAGCGGCTGGGGCACTTATGGCTACACCTTC; CDR3aa: CASSGWGTYGYTF
d_gene: .; abundance: .; j_gene: TRBJ2-5; v_gene: TRBV20-1; CDR3nt: TGCAGTGCCCATCAAGAGACCCAGTACTTC; CDR3aa: CSAHQETQYF
d_gene: .; abundance: once; j_gene: TRBJ2-4; v_gene: TRBV5-6; CDR3nt: TGTGCCAGCAGCTTGGATAAAAGAGTCATTCAGTACTTC; CDR3aa: CASSLDKRVIQYF
d_gene: .; abundance: .; j_gene: TRBJ2-7; v_gene: TRBV30; CDR3nt: TGTGCCTGGAGTGTTACTTTCTCCTACGAGCAGTACTTC; CDR3aa: CAWSVTFSYEQYF
d_gene: TRBD1; abundance: .; j_gene: TRBJ1-1; v_gene: TRBV5-1; CDR3nt: TGCGCCAGCAGCTTGGCCTTCCCGACAGGGGGTTTTGTGAACACTGAAGCTTTCTTT; CDR3aa: CASSLAFPTGGFVNTEAFF
d_gene: .; abundance: .; j_gene: TRBJ2-1; v_gene: TRBV5-1; CDR3nt: TGCGCCAGCAGCTTGGGCCTCACAGCGGAGGCCTACAATGAGCAGTTCTTC; CDR3aa: CASSLGLTAEAYNEQFF
d_gene: TRBD2; abundance: .; j_gene: TRBJ2-7; v_gene: TRBV13; CDR3nt: TGTGCCAGCAGCTTCGGGACTAGCGGAAACTACGAGCAGTACTTC; CDR3aa: CASSFGTSGNYEQYF
d_gene: .; abundance: .; j_gene: TRBJ1-1; v_gene: TRBV6-5; CDR3nt: TGTGCCAGCAGTTACTCGCCGGGACCGCGGAGTGAAGCTTTCTTT; CDR3aa: CASSYSPGPRSEAFF
d_gene: TRBD1; abundance: .; j_gene: TRBJ2-7; v_gene: TRBV5-4; CDR3nt: TGTGCCAGCAGCTTGGAAGGGACAGGCCCCTACGAGCAGTACTTC; CDR3aa: CASSLEGTGPYEQYF
d_gene: .; abundance: .; j_gene: TRBJ2-5; v_gene: TRBV6-6; CDR3nt: TGTGCCAGCAGTTACTCGGGGACCCAGTACTTC; CDR3aa: CASSYSGTQYF
d_gene: .; abundance: once; j_gene: TRBJ2-3; v_gene: TRBV19; CDR3nt: TGTGCCAGTAGTATTCTAGGGACAGATACGCAGTATTTT; CDR3aa: CASSILGTDTQYF
d_gene: .; abundance: .; j_gene: TRBJ2-7; v_gene: TRBV19; CDR3nt: TGTGCCAGTAGTGTAGGCCAGTCCTACGAGCAGTACTTC; CDR3aa: CASSVGQSYEQYF
d_gene: .; abundance: .; j_gene: TRBJ1-1; v_gene: TRBV6-5; CDR3nt: TGTGCCAGCACCGATCGGGGCCTAAACACTGAAGCTTTCTTT; CDR3aa: CASTDRGLNTEAFF